Here is one T cell receptor beta chain with its context. The data were obtained in a study of blood T cell repertoires in COVID-19. Measured with immunoSEQ multiplex PCR; TCRdb has only the in-frame clones, and not every one. The data contain fewer than 50,000 clones, around 80% of them singletons. The clonotype comes from a man between 65 and 79 years old with acute or convalescent COVID-19. Sequencing was carried out using peripheral blood.

The CDR3 sequence is CASSTGGTGETEAFF. The CDR3 DNA sequence: TGTGCCAGCAGCACCGGAGGGACAGGGGAAACTGAAGCTTTCTTT. The chain employs TRBV7-9 and TRBJ1-1, with 10 bases lining up with TRBD1. CDR1 is SEHNR and CDR2 is FQNEAQ in the germline V gene (reference sequence). Unmatched junction bases numbered 8, after V lost 5 bases and J lost 5 bases. This CDR3 contains 15 residues. Using reference TRBV7-9 and TRBJ1-1 for the parts outside the CDR3, the full variable domain is DTGVSQNPRHKITKRGQNVTFRCDPISEHNRLYWYRQTLGQGPEFLTYFQNEAQLEKSRLLSDRFSAERPKGSFSTLEIQRTEQGDSAMYLCASSTGGTGETEAFFGQGTRLTVV.